The TCR beta chain under discussion was sequenced for a study of cytotoxic CD8 clonotypes in ibrutinib-treated CLL. At the level of the study: Sample averages reached 250,000 or so productive templates and roughly 96,000 productive rearrangements. Study-level findings and limits: Elevated clonality accompanied ibrutinib response, with a return toward baseline values at progression.

Trimming removed 5 bases from V and 6 bases from J, with 19 bases in between. CDR1 and CDR2 from the germline V gene are MNHEY and SMNVEV (reference sequence). This CDR3 spans 15 amino acids. TCRdb's table, derived via immunoSEQ multiplex PCR, lists solely in-frame clones and lacks some. The sample holds approximately 24,000 clones, nearly 70% seen once. This clone was seen at least ten times. Its antigen is undetermined. The J gene is TRBJ1-2, the V gene TRBV27, with TRBD1 as a possible D gene (5 bases). This sequence originates from a human donor with chronic lymphocytic leukemia. Material: PBMCs, obtained at disease progression, from a patient treated with ibrutinib. This CDR3 is CASSPRPTGYDGYTF. The DNA of the CDR3 is TGTGCCAGCAGTCCCCGACCTACAGGTTACGATGGCTACACCTTC.